This T cell receptor beta chain is from a study of shared clonotypes between healthy human individuals. TCRdb keeps only in-frame clones here, not all; method: immunoSEQ multiplex PCR. The table has 2 million to 2.5 million clones, just over 90% seen once. The V gene's germline CDR1 is SQVTM and CDR2 ANQGSEA. V dropped 4 bases and J dropped 8 bases, with 17 bases sitting between them. The CDR3 runs 13 residues. Naive-designated CD8 cells lacked CD45RO, were positively enriched for CCR7, and omitted terminally differentiated effector memory CD45RA+ cells. The clonotype originates from a man between 18 and 29 years old in good health. Some clones in this sample may be carry-over from other donors' samples. Sequencing input: naive CD8+ T cells from PBMCs. V is TRBV29-1 and J is TRBJ1-1, with D hard to call. The CDR3, as DNA: TGCAGCGTTGTACTGGTAGTTTCTTGGGAAGCTTTCTTT. Translating it yields CSVVLVVSWEAFF.